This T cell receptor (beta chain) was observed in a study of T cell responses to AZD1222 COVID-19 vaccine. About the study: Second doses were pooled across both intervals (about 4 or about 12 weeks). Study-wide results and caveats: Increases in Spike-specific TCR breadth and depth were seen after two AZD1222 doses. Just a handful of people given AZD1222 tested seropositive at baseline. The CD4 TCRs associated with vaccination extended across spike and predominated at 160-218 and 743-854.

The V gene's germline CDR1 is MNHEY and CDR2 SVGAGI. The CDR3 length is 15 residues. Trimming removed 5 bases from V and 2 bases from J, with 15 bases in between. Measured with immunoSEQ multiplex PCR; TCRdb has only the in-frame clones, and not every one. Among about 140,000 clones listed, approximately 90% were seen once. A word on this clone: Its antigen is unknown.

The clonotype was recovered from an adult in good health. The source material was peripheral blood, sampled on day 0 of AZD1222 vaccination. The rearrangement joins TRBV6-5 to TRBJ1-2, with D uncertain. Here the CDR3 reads CASSRSFQSNYGYTF. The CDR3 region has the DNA TGTGCCAGCAGTCGCAGCTTCCAGTCGAACTATGGCTACACCTTC.